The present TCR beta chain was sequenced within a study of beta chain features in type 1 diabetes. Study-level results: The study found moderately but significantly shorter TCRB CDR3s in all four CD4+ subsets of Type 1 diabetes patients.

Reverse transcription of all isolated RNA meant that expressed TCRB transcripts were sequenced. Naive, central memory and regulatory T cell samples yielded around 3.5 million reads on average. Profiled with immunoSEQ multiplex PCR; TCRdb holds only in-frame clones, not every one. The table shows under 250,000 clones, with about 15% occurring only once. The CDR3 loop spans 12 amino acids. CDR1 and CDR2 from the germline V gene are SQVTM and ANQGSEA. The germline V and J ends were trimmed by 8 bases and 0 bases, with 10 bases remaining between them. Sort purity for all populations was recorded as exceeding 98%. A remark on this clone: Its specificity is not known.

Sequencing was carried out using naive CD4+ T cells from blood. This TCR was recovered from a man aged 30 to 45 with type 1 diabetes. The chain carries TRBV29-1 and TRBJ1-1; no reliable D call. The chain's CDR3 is CSSNNMNTEAFF. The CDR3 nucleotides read TGCAGCTCGAACAATATGAACACTGAAGCTTTCTTT.